This entry is about one T cell receptor (beta chain). No antigen is known for it. The record originates from a study of cytomegalovirus exposure and HLA in healthy donors. Study conclusions and caveats: Researchers reported in a later analysis that common viral pathogens appeared linked to several top clusters.

The V gene's germline CDR1 is SGHVS and CDR2 FQNEAQ. Unmatched junction bases numbered 13, after V lost 5 bases and J lost 9 bases. The CDR3 covers 14 residues. The PCR was carried out with 60 Vbeta primers and 13 Jbeta primers. Assay used: immunoSEQ multiplex PCR; TCRdb lists only in-frame clones, some missing. The sample lists 200,000 or so clones, about 80% occurring once. The V call is TRBV7-8, the J call TRBJ2-7; 7 bases fit TRBD1. Sequenced input: PBMCs. The sequence derives from a woman between 50 and 59 years old in good health and CMV-seropositive. The CDR3 here is CASSPRDSTLGQYF. The CDR3 bases are TGTGCCAGCAGCCCTCGGGACAGTACTTTAGGGCAGTACTTC.